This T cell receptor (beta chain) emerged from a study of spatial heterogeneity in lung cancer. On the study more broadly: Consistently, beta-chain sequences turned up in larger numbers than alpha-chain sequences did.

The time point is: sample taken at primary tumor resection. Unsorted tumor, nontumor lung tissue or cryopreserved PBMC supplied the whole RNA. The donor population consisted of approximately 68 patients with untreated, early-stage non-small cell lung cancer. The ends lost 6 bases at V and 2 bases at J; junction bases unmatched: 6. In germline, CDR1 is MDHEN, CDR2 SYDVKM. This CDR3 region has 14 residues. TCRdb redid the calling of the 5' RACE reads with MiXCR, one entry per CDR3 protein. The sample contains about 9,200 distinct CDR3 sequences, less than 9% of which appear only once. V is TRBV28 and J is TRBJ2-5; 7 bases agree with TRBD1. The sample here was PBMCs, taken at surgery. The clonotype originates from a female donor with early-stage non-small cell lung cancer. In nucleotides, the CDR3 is TGTGCCAGCAGGTCCGGGGACAGTCAAGAGACCCAGTACTTC. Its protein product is CASRSGDSQETQYF.